This passage covers 32 T cell receptor beta chains from one sample sequenced in a study of blood T cell repertoires in COVID-19. Assay: immunoSEQ multiplex PCR; the TCRdb copy retains only in-frame clones and omits some. The sample contains 350,000 to 450,000 clones, about 90% of which appear only once. Material for sequencing was peripheral blood. These receptors all stem from a man in his forties with acute or convalescent COVID-19.

The V and J genes are TRBV28 and TRBJ1-1; D gene ambiguous. Deletions cut 2 bases from V and 7 bases from J, with 8 bases between. The CDR3 is 12 amino acids. CDR1 and CDR2 from the germline V gene are MDHEN and SYDVKM. The CDR3 DNA reads as TGTGCCAGCAGTTTAAATCGCGATGAAGCTTTCTTT. It specifies CASSLNRDEAFF.

The rearrangement uses TRBV9 and TRBJ1-1, with D possibly matching TRBD1 (6 bases). CDR1 and CDR2 from the germline V gene are SGDLS and YYNGEE. This CDR3 is built from 15 residues. Trimming removed 3 bases from V and 0 bases from J, with 12 bases in between. CDR3 in DNA: TGTGCCAGCAGCGCCCGGGGGGCCATGAACACTGAAGCTTTCTTT. This translates into CASSARGAMNTEAFF.

The rearrangement links TRBV13 to TRBJ2-1; D perhaps matches TRBD2 (5 bases). The CDR3 has 12 amino acids. The germline V and J ends were trimmed by 4 bases and 7 bases, with 8 bases remaining between them. The germline V gene has CDR1 PRHDT and CDR2 FYEKMQ (reference sequence). The DNA for the CDR3 is TGTGCCAGCAGCTGGACGGGAAATGAGCAGTTCTTC. Translated: CASSWTGNEQFF.

The chain joins TRBV27 to TRBJ2-7; maybe TRBD2 (6 bases). The germline V and J ends were trimmed by 6 bases and 1 base, with 19 bases remaining between them. This CDR3 comprises 16 residues. The germline gives CDR1 MNHEY, CDR2 SMNVEV (reference sequence). As DNA, the CDR3 is TGTGCCAGCAGCCCCGGAGGGGCCAGAGGGTCCTACGAGCAGTACTTC. This gives the protein CASSPGGARGSYEQYF.

CDR3 region: CASSLNGRVTYEQYF. CDR3 DNA sequence: TGTGCCAGCAGCTTAAACGGCAGGGTGACCTACGAGCAGTACTTC. The chain links TRBV7-8 to TRBJ2-7, with D perhaps TRBD1 (5 bases). CDR1 and CDR2 from the germline V gene are SGHVS and FQNEAQ. V gave up 2 bases and J gave up 2 bases, with 13 bases separating them. There are 15 residues in the CDR3.

This chain links TRBV14 with TRBJ2-3, with 10 bases that match TRBD2. CDR3 length: 16 residues. Germline CDR1 and CDR2: SGHDN and FVKESK. With V trimmed by 4 bases and J by 4 bases, 8 bases remained unmatched. The CDR3 here is CASSLVSGRAADTQYF. For the CDR3, the DNA is TGTGCCAGCAGCCTGGTAAGCGGGAGGGCCGCAGATACGCAGTATTTT.

The rearrangement links TRBV6-5 to TRBJ1-4, with 7 bases fitting TRBD1. Trimming took 8 bases from V and 5 from J; bases not matched to a gene: 11. Germline CDR1 reads MNHEY; CDR2 reads SVGAGI. The CDR3 runs to 15 residues. In nucleotides, the CDR3 is TGTGCCAGCCGGCGAATAGGGACAGACAATGAAAAACTGTTTTTT. Translated, it gives CASRRIGTDNEKLFF.

The chain links TRBV2 to TRBJ1-2; the match to TRBD1 covers 9 bases. There are 16 residues in the CDR3. Germline V gene lookup returns CDR1 SNHLY and CDR2 FYNNEI. Germline trimming cut 0 bases from V and 4 bases from J; bases unmatched to any gene: 6. The CDR3 coding sequence is TGTGCCAGCAGTGAAGCGCAAAGGGACAGGGTCTATGGCTACACCTTC. This codes for CASSEAQRDRVYGYTF.

The rearrangement uses TRBV10-3 and TRBJ1-3; no reliable D call. V was clipped by 6 bases and J by 0 bases, with 12 bases between them. The CDR3 runs to 15 residues. From germline, CDR1 is ENHRY and CDR2 SYGVKD. The CDR3 nucleotides read TGTGCCATCAGAGAGGTCCCGAGCTCTGGAAACACCATATATTTT. This encodes CAIREVPSSGNTIYF.

The chain employs TRBV19 and TRBJ1-2; 9 bases map to TRBD1. V lost 2 bases to trimming and J lost 0 bases; unmatched junction nucleotides: 10. CDR3 length: 18 amino acids. The V gene's germline CDR1 is LNHDA and CDR2 SQIVND (reference sequence). The CDR3 protein is CASSINYGTGRTNYGYTF. CDR3 sequence (DNA): TGTGCCAGTAGTATAAACTACGGGACAGGGAGGACTAACTATGGCTACACCTTC.

The V and J genes are TRBV5-6 and TRBJ1-5, with 10 bases aligning to TRBD1. After removal of 4 bases from V and 6 bases from J, the junction contained 10 bases not matched to a gene. The germline V gene encodes CDR1 SGHDT and CDR2 YYEEEE. CDR3 length: 16 residues. In nucleotides, the CDR3 is TGTGCCAGCAGCCGGGGGACAGGGGAAATCGGTCAGCCCCAGCATTTT. Protein: CASSRGTGEIGQPQHF.

The J gene is TRBJ1-3, the V gene TRBV6-4, with unresolved D. The CDR3 sequence is 16 residues long. The germline V gene has CDR1 MRHNA and CDR2 SNTAGT. V was cut by 8 bases and J by 0 bases, with 17 bases left in between. CDR3: CASPLEDGFSGNTIYF. CDR3 sequence (DNA): TGTGCCAGCCCCCTAGAAGACGGCTTCTCTGGAAACACCATATATTTT.

V and J are TRBV19 and TRBJ1-6; D perhaps matches TRBD1 (6 bases). V lost 5 bases and J lost 5, with 16 bases in between. The CDR3 totals 16 residues. Germline CDR1 reads LNHDA; CDR2 reads SQIVND (reference sequence). This chain's CDR3 is CASSGGGARDNSPLHF. CDR3 nucleotide sequence: TGTGCCAGTAGTGGAGGGGGGGCTCGCGATAATTCACCCCTCCACTTT.

This chain joins TRBV29-1 and TRBJ2-1; a possible D gene is TRBD1 (6 bases). V was cut by 5 bases and J by 2 bases, with 13 bases left in between. The CDR3 runs to 14 residues. CDR1 is SQVTM, CDR2 ANQGSEA, per germline. CDR3 coding DNA: TGCAGCGTTCACAGGGACGGGACCTACAATGAGCAGTTCTTC. This gives the protein CSVHRDGTYNEQFF.

The genes are TRBV19 and TRBJ2-3; the match to TRBD2 covers 8 bases. This CDR3 contains 17 residues. Germline-derived CDR1 and CDR2 are LNHDA and SQIVND (reference sequence). With V trimmed by 1 base and J by 6 bases, 12 bases remained unmatched. CDR3 coding DNA: TGTGCCAGTAGTATAGCGGGAGGGCCACTAAGGCGGGATACGCAGTATTTT. It is translated as CASSIAGGPLRRDTQYF.

The gene calls are TRBV7-6 and TRBJ1-3; no firm D call. This CDR3 is built from 16 residues. Germline V lookup: CDR1 SGHVS, CDR2 FNYEAQ. Trimming left V 0 bases short and J 0 bases short, with 9 bases between. The DNA of the CDR3 is TGTGCCAGCAGCTTAGCCGGGTGGAGCTCTGGAAACACCATATATTTT. Translation: CASSLAGWSSGNTIYF.

The chain uses TRBV2 and TRBJ1-4; 7 positions match TRBD1. The length of the CDR3 is 14 residues. V shed 5 bases, J shed 4 bases, and the junction held 4 bases outside the gene matches. In germline, CDR1 is SNHLY, CDR2 FYNNEI. As DNA, the CDR3 is TGTGCCAGCAGTTTACAGGGGTTTAATGAAAAACTGTTTTTT. It encodes CASSLQGFNEKLFF.

The gene calls are TRBV6-5 and TRBJ2-6; D is unresolved. The germline gives CDR1 MNHEY, CDR2 SVGAGI. The CDR3 totals 14 residues. V was trimmed by 1 base and J by 4 bases, leaving 5 bases between them. The chain's CDR3 is CASSYYSGANVLTF. The DNA of the CDR3 is TGTGCCAGCAGTTACTATTCAGGGGCCAACGTCCTGACTTTC.

V and J are TRBV2 and TRBJ1-2, with 9 bases aligning to TRBD1. The CDR3 has 16 amino acids. With 8 bases clipped from V and 4 bases from J, the junction kept 14 bases outside the gene matches. Germline V gene sequence: CDR1 SNHLY, CDR2 FYNNEI. The CDR3 region is CASVPIGTGLLYGYTF. CDR3 sequence (DNA): TGTGCCAGCGTCCCCATCGGGACAGGGCTTCTCTATGGCTACACCTTC. The variable domain in full, with the rest retrieved from reference TRBV2 and TRBJ1-2, is EPEVTQTPSHQVTQMGQEVILRCVPISNHLYFYWYRQILGQKVEFLVSFYNNEISEKSEIFDDQFSVERPDGSNFTLKIRSTKLEDSAMYFCASVPIGTGLLYGYTFGSGTRLTVV.

The chain is built from TRBV2 and TRBJ1-6; 8 nucleotides agree with TRBD1. The CDR3 sequence is 14 residues long. V lost 6 bases to trimming and J lost 8 bases; unmatched junction nucleotides: 6. The germline gives CDR1 SNHLY, CDR2 FYNNEI. Here the CDR3 reads CASRPDREHSPLHF. The CDR3 nucleotides read TGTGCCAGCAGACCGGACAGGGAACATTCACCCCTCCACTTT.

V usage is TRBV4-1 and J usage is TRBJ2-1, with 8 bases lining up with TRBD2. This CDR3 is built from 16 residues. The germline V gene encodes CDR1 MGHRA and CDR2 YSYEKL. Trimming took 2 bases from V and 9 from J; bases not matched to a gene: 12. Here the CDR3 DNA reads TGCGCCAGCAGCCAATTCGGCACTAGCGGAGGGGGTGAGCAGTTCTTC. Translation: CASSQFGTSGGGEQFF.

This rearrangement joins TRBV28 to TRBJ2-1; the match to TRBD2 covers 8 bases. The CDR3 totals 19 residues. CDR1 is MDHEN and CDR2 is SYDVKM in the germline V gene. The J segment lost 5 bases and the V segment lost 6 bases, leaving 21 bases of the junction unmatched. Here the CDR3 DNA reads TGTGCCAGCAGCCGATCCGGAACCCGGGGGGGCCCGGTCAACAATGAGCAGTTCTTC. Amino acids: CASSRSGTRGGPVNNEQFF.

The V and J genes are TRBV12-3 or TRBV12-4 and TRBJ1-5; tentatively, D is TRBD1 (5 bases). CDR3 length equals 13 residues. V was cut by 5 bases and J by 5 bases, with 10 bases left in between. Here the CDR3 reads CASSTDSYQPQHF. The CDR3 region has the DNA TGTGCCAGCAGTACCGACAGTTATCAGCCCCAGCATTTT.

This chain uses TRBV2 with TRBJ2-1, with TRBD2 identical over 12 bases. Germline V gene lookup returns CDR1 SNHLY and CDR2 FYNNEI. The length of the CDR3 is 16 residues. Trimming removed 7 bases from V and 9 bases from J; junction bases left unmatched: 13. The CDR3 region has the DNA TGTGCCAGCAACCCCCCGACTAGCGGGAGTGCTGGTGAGCAGTTCTTC. It specifies CASNPPTSGSAGEQFF. Supplemented by reference TRBV2 and TRBJ2-1, the full variable domain reads EPEVTQTPSHQVTQMGQEVILRCVPISNHLYFYWYRQILGQKVEFLVSFYNNEISEKSEIFDDQFSVERPDGSNFTLKIRSTKLEDSAMYFCASNPPTSGSAGEQFFGPGTRLTVL.

The chain uses TRBV29-1 and TRBJ1-1; D not resolved. In germline, CDR1 is SQVTM, CDR2 ANQGSEA. This CDR3 has 13 amino acids. V was trimmed by 6 bases and J by 4 bases, leaving 15 bases between them. CDR3 region: CSVVTGSPTEAFF. The CDR3 nucleotides are TGCAGCGTAGTTACCGGGAGCCCCACTGAAGCTTTCTTT.

CDR3 nucleotides: TGTGCCACCAGCAGAGACAGGTTGAGCTCCTACGAGCAGTACTTC. Encoded protein: CATSRDRLSSYEQYF. The gene calls are TRBV15 and TRBJ2-7, with D uncertain. Germline CDR1 is LNHNV and CDR2 is YYDKDF (reference sequence). Trimming took off 0 bases at V and 0 bases at J, with 9 bases between the two ends. The CDR3 is made up of 15 amino acids.

The chain couples TRBV5-1 to TRBJ2-3, with 11 bases that match TRBD2. The CDR3 contains 16 residues. Trimming cost V 4 bases and J 4 bases; bases outside gene matches: 8. Germline V gene sequence: CDR1 SGHRS, CDR2 YFSETQ. The CDR3 loop reads CASSGGLAGNADTQYF. The CDR3 DNA follows: TGCGCCAGCAGCGGAGGACTAGCGGGTAACGCAGATACGCAGTATTTT.

The chain has TRBV6-2 or TRBV6-3 and TRBJ1-5; 10 nucleotides align to TRBD1. Per germline, CDR1 MNHEY and CDR2 SVGEGT. V shed 6 bases and J 5 bases; nucleotides not matched to a gene: 4. This CDR3 spans 14 amino acids. CDR3 DNA: TGTGCCAGCAGCAAGACAGGGGGCTATCAGCCCCAGCATTTT. Translated: CASSKTGGYQPQHF.

The rearrangement joins TRBV27 to TRBJ2-7, with D possibly matching TRBD1 (6 bases). From germline, CDR1 is MNHEY and CDR2 SMNVEV (reference sequence). With 3 bases removed from V and 7 bases from J, the gap between germline ends came to 10 bases. The CDR3 extends over 12 amino acids. CDR3 sequence reads: CASSFRGREQYF. CDR3 coding DNA: TGTGCCAGCAGTTTCAGGGGTCGGGAGCAGTACTTC.

This sequence joins TRBV13 and TRBJ1-1; TRBD1 agrees at 7 bases. The CDR3 runs to 14 residues. V shed 3 bases, J shed 4 bases, and the junction held 5 bases outside the gene matches. Germline CDR1 is PRHDT and CDR2 is FYEKMQ (reference sequence). This CDR3 is CASSLGGQATEAFF. The CDR3 DNA reads as TGTGCCAGCAGCTTGGGCGGACAGGCCACTGAAGCTTTCTTT.

J is TRBJ1-1 and V is TRBV4-1; TRBD1 matches 9 bases. The CDR3 runs 14 residues. The J segment lost 10 bases and the V segment lost 2 bases, leaving 8 bases of the junction unmatched. Germline values: CDR1 MGHRA, CDR2 YSYEKL. CDR3 sequence reads: CASSQPTGGRRAFF. The CDR3 nucleotides read TGCGCCAGCAGCCAACCGACAGGGGGAAGGCGAGCTTTCTTT.

CDR3 DNA: TGTGCCAGCAGTGAAGCGCTACCTGGGGAGCTGTTTTTT. It codes for CASSEALPGELFF. This chain connects TRBV6-1 to TRBJ2-2, with D unresolved. V was trimmed by 0 bases and J by 8 bases, leaving 7 bases between them. The V gene's germline CDR1 is MNHNS and CDR2 SASEGT. The CDR3 sequence is 13 residues long.